The entry below gives a single T cell receptor (beta chain) sequence along with its context. What it binds is not known. Per the germline V gene, CDR1 is MDHEN and CDR2 is SYDVKM. This CDR3 comprises 14 residues. V lost 4 bases to trimming and J lost 0 bases, with 9 bases between them. The sample originates from a study of graft-versus-host responses after intestinal transplantation. Across the whole study: Multivisceral, liver-intestinal, or isolated intestinal grafts went to recipients.

Data came from immunoSEQ multiplex PCR; TCRdb stores just in-frame clones and leaves some out. The data contain more than 100,000 clones, around 96% of them singletons. The chain couples TRBV28 to TRBJ1-1; D call uncertain. The origin of this receptor is a human donor who received an intestinal transplant. Material: unstimulated CD8+ T cells sorted from spleen or lymph node cells, obtained before intestinal transplant. The CDR3 spells CASSSDPMNTEAFF. Here the CDR3 DNA reads TGTGCCAGCAGTTCAGACCCTATGAACACTGAAGCTTTCTTT.